These 15 T cell receptor beta chains were all obtained from the same sample, sequenced in a study of human T cells and chemical hapten exposure. A single record per CDR3 protein comes from TCRdb applying MiXCR to the RACE reads. The table records 330,000 or so distinct CDR3 sequences, just under 6.5% of them present only once. The sample's time point: patch test 2, 6 weeks after DPC sensitization. The treatment was: therapeutic diphenylcyclopropenone sensitization with weekly scalp DPC. Here the sequenced sample was whole blood, taken in connection with sensitization to the hapten diphenylcyclopropenone (DPC). Receptors were obtained from a woman aged 18-29 years with alopecia areata. Some clones in this sample may be carry-over from other donors' samples.

Ten or more counts support this clonotype. The V call is TRBV2, the J call TRBJ2-1, with 13 positions matching TRBD2. V was clipped by 2 bases and J by 0 bases; unmatched bases: 13. In germline, CDR1 is SNHLY, CDR2 FYNNEI. This CDR3 has 21 residues. The DNA for the CDR3 is TGTGCCAGCAGTGAACAGACTAGCGGGGGGTCAATAGTCCACTCCTACAATGAGCAGTTCTTC. It yields the protein CASSEQTSGGSIVHSYNEQFF. The whole variable domain, remainder taken from reference TRBV2 and TRBJ2-1, is EPEVTQTPSHQVTQMGQEVILRCVPISNHLYFYWYRQILGQKVEFLVSFYNNEISEKSEIFDDQFSVERPDGSNFTLKIRSTKLEDSAMYFCASSEQTSGGSIVHSYNEQFFGPGTRLTVL.

The chain recombines TRBV20-1 with TRBJ2-3; 8 bases line up with TRBD2. The CDR3 has 14 amino acids. In germline, CDR1 is DFQATT, CDR2 SNEGSKA (reference sequence). Trimming at V came to 5 bases and at J to 2 bases, leaving 6 bases not matched to a gene. CDR3 protein: CSAPLAGHTDTQYF. CDR3 bases: TGCAGTGCTCCATTAGCGGGGCACACAGATACGCAGTATTTT.

This clonotype was counted ten times or more. The chain links TRBV29-1 to TRBJ2-2; tentative D call: TRBD1 (6 bases). The CDR3 covers 14 residues. Germline CDR1 SQVTM, CDR2 ANQGSEA. The V end lost 3 bases, the J end lost 2 bases, and 10 bases lay between the germline ends. CDR3 DNA: TGCAGCGTTGATGTCAGGGGAAACACCGGGGAGCTGTTTTTT. It codes for CSVDVRGNTGELFF.

The sample holds many counts of this clonotype. V is TRBV6-5 and J is TRBJ1-5; a possible D gene is TRBD1 (5 bases). This CDR3 is 13 amino acids long. Per germline, CDR1 MNHEY and CDR2 SVGAGI. The V end lost 5 bases, the J end lost 7 bases, and 12 bases lay between the germline ends. The CDR3 DNA sequence: TGTGCCAGCAGTCTATCCACAGGACAGCCCCAGCATTTT. It is translated as CASSLSTGQPQHF.

This clonotype appeared a few times. The chain combines TRBV7-2 with TRBJ1-5; possible D gene TRBD1, 6 bases. Trimming shortened V by 1 base and J by 9 bases, and 16 bases separated the two germline ends. The CDR3 covers 15 residues. CDR1 is SGHTA and CDR2 is FQGNSA in the germline V gene. CDR3 loop: CASSLGQGIGRPQHF. For the CDR3, the DNA is TGTGCCAGCAGCTTAGGCCAGGGGATCGGGAGGCCCCAGCATTTT.

This clonotype was picked up many times. V usage is TRBV4-2 and J usage is TRBJ2-3, with 12 nucleotides matching TRBD2. Per germline, CDR1 LGHNA and CDR2 YNFKEQ. CDR3 length: 18 residues. Losses at the gene ends were 1 base for V and 6 bases for J; bases not matched to a gene: 11. CDR3 coding DNA: TGTGCCAGCAGCCAAGCCCACAAACTAGCGGGGGGCGACGATACGCAGTATTTT. This translates into CASSQAHKLAGGDDTQYF.

This clonotype appeared many times. J is TRBJ1-2 and V is TRBV4-1; no clear D gene. Trimming took 4 bases from V and 3 from J, leaving 18 bases between them. The germline V gene encodes CDR1 MGHRA and CDR2 YSYEKL. CDR3 size: 16 residues. CDR3 protein: CASSPGISGPDYGYTF. CDR3 nucleotide sequence: TGCGCCAGCAGCCCTGGGATTTCAGGACCCGACTATGGCTACACCTTC.

This clonotype appeared many times. This sequence joins TRBV4-1 and TRBJ1-1, with D possibly matching TRBD1 (5 bases). Germline CDR1 MGHRA, CDR2 YSYEKL. The CDR3 runs 15 residues. V lost 5 bases, J lost 0 bases, and 13 bases lay in between. This chain's CDR3 is CASSARDRLNTEAFF. The CDR3 region has the DNA TGCGCCAGCAGCGCTCGAGACAGACTGAACACTGAAGCTTTCTTT.

This clonotype was seen a few times. This chain uses TRBV12-3 or TRBV12-4 with TRBJ1-1; D not resolved. V dropped 3 bases and J dropped 0 bases, with 11 bases sitting between them. The CDR3 consists of 15 residues. The CDR3 is CASSLSGRLNTEAFF. The DNA for the CDR3 is TGTGCCAGCAGTTTGAGCGGCCGACTGAACACTGAAGCTTTCTTT.

The chain carries TRBV18 and TRBJ1-5, with D uncertain. Germline V lookup: CDR1 KGHSH, CDR2 LQKENI. V was trimmed by 3 bases and J by 5 bases, leaving 14 bases between them. This CDR3 is built from 15 residues. CDR3 protein: CASSPRTESDQPQHF. In nucleotides, the CDR3 is TGTGCCAGCTCACCCCGGACCGAATCGGATCAGCCCCAGCATTTT.

The chain carries TRBV20-1 and TRBJ2-7, with TRBD1 matching over 8 bases. This CDR3 region has 14 residues. Germline CDR1 reads DFQATT; CDR2 reads SNEGSKA (reference sequence). The J segment lost 2 bases and the V segment lost 3 bases, leaving 6 bases of the junction unmatched. This CDR3 reads CSASNRDRTYEQYF. For the CDR3, the DNA is TGCAGTGCTAGCAACCGGGACAGGACCTACGAGCAGTACTTC.

This clonotype was observed many times. V usage is TRBV18 and J usage is TRBJ1-1; 7 positions agree with TRBD1. Trimming at V came to 6 bases and at J to 3 bases, leaving 13 bases not matched to a gene. CDR1 and CDR2 from the germline V gene are KGHSH and LQKENI. The CDR3 is 16 residues long. CDR3 in DNA: TGTGCCAGCTCCGCTTCGAGGGGGCAGAGCGACACTGAAGCTTTCTTT. Translating it yields CASSASRGQSDTEAFF.

CDR3 sequence: CASSPGQDRPGELFF. The CDR3 DNA follows: TGTGCCAGCAGCCCCGGACAGGACCGTCCCGGGGAGCTGTTTTTT. The chain employs TRBV11-1 and TRBJ2-2; 7 positions agree with TRBD1. CDR1 and CDR2 (germline): SGHAT, FQDESV (reference sequence). The CDR3 is 15 residues long. V was pared by 5 bases and J by 6 bases, with 9 bases of the junction left unmatched. Complete variable domain (other parts from reference TRBV11-1 and TRBJ2-2): EAEVAQSPRYKITEKSQAVAFWCDPISGHATLYWYRQILGQGPELLVQFQDESVVDDSQLPKDRFSAERLKGVDSTLKIQPAELGDSAMYLCASSPGQDRPGELFFGEGSRLTVL.

This clonotype was seen many times. The V and J genes are TRBV7-2 and TRBJ2-4; possibly TRBD1 or TRBD2 for D (5 bases each). Trimming cost V 1 base and J 2 bases, with 15 bases left between them. CDR1 and CDR2 from the germline V gene are SGHTA and FQGNSA. CDR3 length equals 17 residues. The CDR3, as DNA: TGTGCCAGCAGCTTAGGTCGTTTTGGGGGTACCAAAAACATTCAGTACTTC. This sequence encodes CASSLGRFGGTKNIQYF.

The sample holds a few counts of this clonotype. The chain joins TRBV13 to TRBJ1-1; D unresolved. V dropped 5 bases and J dropped 3 bases, with 10 bases sitting between them. The CDR3 loop spans 13 amino acids. The germline CDR1 and CDR2 sequences are PRHDT and FYEKMQ (reference sequence). The CDR3 DNA reads as TGTGCCAGCAGCCACCTGGCCGACACTGAAGCTTTCTTT. Translating it yields CASSHLADTEAFF.